Shown below are 31 T cell receptor beta chains from a single sample sequenced in a study of identical twins (dated by TCRdb to 2016 to 2017). Receptor libraries were prepared by 5' RACE. The sequencer was an Illumina HiSeq 2000. TCRdb redid the processing of the public reads, applying fastp at Q25 and MiXCR, and retained in-frame beta chains. Merged by CDR3 protein, the rows form single entries marked with the most common genes and DNA. The sample table holds approximately 600,000 distinct CDR3 sequences, of which 9% to 10% were seen once. The ten largest clones take up around 3.1% of the sample. This sample also appeared in a second study, on yellow fever vaccine responses in identical twins.

The sample was PBMCs. The receptors stem from a woman aged 18 to 35 in good health.

There are a few counts of this clonotype. The chain employs TRBV5-1 and TRBJ2-7; D unclear. Germline CDR1 SGHRS, CDR2 YFSETQ. With 3 bases removed from V and 5 bases from J, the gap between germline ends came to 15 bases. The CDR3 is 14 amino acids. As DNA, the CDR3 is TGCGCCAGCAGCTCAGAGTCGCCGGTCCACGAGCAGTACTTC. Protein sequence: CASSSESPVHEQYF.

This clonotype has a count of ten or more. This chain connects TRBV4-3 to TRBJ2-5, with TRBD2 matching over 7 bases. V was clipped by 3 bases and J by 1 base; unmatched bases: 5. CDR1 is LGHNA and CDR2 is YSLEER in the germline V gene. This CDR3 has 15 residues. This CDR3 is CASSQGGLLQETQYF. CDR3 nucleotide sequence: TGCGCCAGCAGCCAGGGGGGACTACTCCAAGAGACCCAGTACTTC.

This rearrangement joins TRBV7-3 to TRBJ2-1; no firm D call. The CDR3 sequence is 13 residues long. Trimming pared 2 bases from V and 9 bases from J, leaving 11 bases between. Germline CDR1 and CDR2: SGHTA and FQGTGA. In nucleotides, the CDR3 is TGTGCCAGCAGCTTATTCGGTTCGGGTGAGCAGTTCTTC. Its translation: CASSLFGSGEQFF.

This chain connects TRBV18 to TRBJ1-1; no clear D. The CDR3 runs 14 residues. Trimming left V 2 bases short and J 0 bases short, with 7 bases between. Germline-derived CDR1 and CDR2 are KGHSH and LQKENI. CDR3 residues: CASSPKWMNTEAFF. The CDR3 DNA follows: TGTGCCAGCTCACCAAAGTGGATGAACACTGAAGCTTTCTTT.

The V gene is TRBV5-4, the J gene TRBJ2-7; D is ambiguous. The CDR3 is made up of 15 amino acids. CDR1 SGHNT and CDR2 YYREEE come from the germline V gene (reference sequence). Trimming stripped 4 bases from V and 3 bases from J, with 17 bases between. In nucleotides, the CDR3 is TGTGCCAGCAGCCCGGGCCACCAGAAGGGCTACGAGCAGTACTTC. Translating gives CASSPGHQKGYEQYF.

This clonotype was recorded a few times. The V call is TRBV3-1, the J call TRBJ2-2, with no clear D. The CDR3 is 16 residues long. V was pared by 1 base and J by 9 bases, with 18 bases between. CDR1 is LGHDT and CDR2 is YNNKEL in the germline V gene (reference sequence). CDR3 DNA sequence: TGTGCCAGCAGCCAAGGAGGTGGGGTCTTAGTCCGGGAGCTGTTTTTT. Its protein is CASSQGGGVLVRELFF.

J is TRBJ2-1 and V is TRBV4-1; D unresolved. The germline CDR1 and CDR2 sequences are MGHRA and YSYEKL. V lost 4 bases and J 0 bases, leaving 10 bases between the germline ends. The CDR3 sequence is 15 residues long. The CDR3: CASSPGGPSYNEQFF. CDR3 nucleotides: TGCGCCAGCAGCCCCGGTGGGCCCTCCTACAATGAGCAGTTCTTC.

V usage is TRBV6-1 and J usage is TRBJ1-1; D is perhaps TRBD1 (5 bases). The CDR3 sequence is 13 residues long. Trimming cost V 10 bases and J 0 bases, with 12 bases left between them. Germline CDR1 MNHNS, CDR2 SASEGT. Here the CDR3 DNA reads TGTGCCAACGCCGACAGAATGAACACTGAAGCTTTCTTT. Translated: CANADRMNTEAFF.

This chain joins TRBV3-1 and TRBJ2-5; 7 positions agree with TRBD2. Germline loops: CDR1 LGHDT, CDR2 YNNKEL (reference sequence). With V trimmed by 3 bases and J by 1 base, 8 bases remained unmatched. This CDR3 is built from 16 residues. The CDR3 protein is CASSQRPPGGQETQYF. Here the CDR3 DNA reads TGTGCCAGCAGCCAGCGTCCGCCGGGGGGCCAAGAGACCCAGTACTTC.

The V call is TRBV7-2, the J call TRBJ1-4; 8 positions match TRBD1. This CDR3 region has 15 residues. CDR1 is SGHTA, CDR2 FQGNSA, per germline. V shed 6 bases, J shed 7 bases, and the junction held 10 bases outside the gene matches. CDR3 in amino acids: CASRRTGRGGEKLFF. The CDR3 DNA follows: TGTGCCAGCAGGCGGACAGGGAGGGGAGGTGAAAAACTGTTTTTT. Together with reference TRBV7-2 and TRBJ1-4, the CDR3 gives the full variable domain: GAGVSQSPSNKVTEKGKDVELRCDPISGHTALYWYRQSLGQGLEFLIYFQGNSAPDKSGLPSDRFSAERTGGSVSTLTIQRTQQEDSAVYLCASRRTGRGGEKLFFGSGTQLSVL.

This clonotype was detected ten times or more. The rearrangement uses TRBV12-3 or TRBV12-4 and TRBJ2-7; D gene uncertain. The V end was cut by 1 base, the J end by 4 bases, with 8 bases between. The CDR3 sequence is 13 residues long. CDR3 loop: CASSLVAEYEQYF. The CDR3 DNA reads TGTGCCAGCAGTTTAGTTGCGGAGTACGAGCAGTACTTC.

There are many counts of this clonotype. The V gene is TRBV7-2, the J gene TRBJ2-3; D is unclear. This CDR3 spans 15 amino acids. Germline V gene sequence: CDR1 SGHTA, CDR2 FQGNSA. V lost 3 bases and J lost 1, with 11 bases in between. CDR3 in amino acids: CASSFSRTRTDTQYF. The CDR3 nucleotides are TGTGCCAGCAGCTTTAGCCGAACCCGCACAGATACGCAGTATTTT.

Many counts were recorded for this clonotype. The chain links TRBV7-9 to TRBJ1-6; no clear D gene. The CDR3 extends over 15 amino acids. Germline V gives CDR1 SEHNR, CDR2 FQNEAQ (reference sequence). V was pared by 4 bases and J by 5 bases, with 12 bases between. The CDR3 region has the DNA TGTGCCAGCAGCTCCTGGAACACAGATAATTCACCCCTCCACTTT. This codes for CASSSWNTDNSPLHF.

This clonotype came up a few times. The chain uses TRBV27 and TRBJ2-1; 10 positions match TRBD2. The CDR3 totals 15 residues. Germline V gene sequence: CDR1 MNHEY, CDR2 SMNVEV (reference sequence). V lost 6 bases, J lost 8 bases, and 10 bases stayed unmatched. Here the CDR3 reads CASRVGLAGVYEQFF. CDR3 DNA sequence: TGTGCCAGCAGGGTGGGCCTAGCGGGAGTCTATGAGCAGTTCTTC.

On this clonotype: Its ends do not fully match the called genes, so a read error is possible. The chain joins TRBV2 to TRBJ2-3; D is ambiguous. The CDR3 is 10 residues long. Germline V gene lookup returns CDR1 SNHLY and CDR2 FYNNEI. The DNA of the CDR3 is TGCGGGTCCCAAGGGGATACGCAGTATTTT. It encodes CGSQGDTQYF.

The chain employs TRBV5-1 and TRBJ2-7, with 14 bases that match TRBD2. Germline V gives CDR1 SGHRS, CDR2 YFSETQ. Losses at the gene ends were 5 bases for V and 6 bases for J; bases not matched to a gene: 13. The CDR3 consists of 17 residues. The DNA of the CDR3 is TGCGCCAGCAGACCGACTAGCGGGGGGGATCGGATCCTCGAGCAGTACTTC. Translating gives CASRPTSGGDRILEQYF.

This clonotype came up many times. The chain uses TRBV20-1 and TRBJ1-4; D gene ambiguous. Germline lookup yields CDR1 DFQATT and CDR2 SNEGSKA (reference sequence). The germline V and J ends were trimmed by 0 bases and 8 bases, with 7 bases remaining between them. The CDR3 runs 12 residues. CDR3 nucleotide sequence: TGCAGTGCTAGAGATGAGCAGGAAAAACTGTTTTTT. This encodes CSARDEQEKLFF.

There are many counts of this clonotype. This chain links TRBV27 with TRBJ2-3; 11 nucleotides align to TRBD2. Looked up from germline, CDR1 is MNHEY and CDR2 is SMNVEV (reference sequence). The V segment lost 2 bases and the J segment 2 bases; nucleotides outside the gene matches: 3. The CDR3 extends over 16 amino acids. In nucleotides, the CDR3 is TGTGCCAGCAGTTTAACTAGCGGGAGACACACAGATACGCAGTATTTT. It translates to CASSLTSGRHTDTQYF.

At least ten counts were recorded for this clonotype. This chain links TRBV4-3 with TRBJ2-1; 8 nucleotides line up with TRBD1. Germline trimming cut 4 bases from V and 8 bases from J; bases unmatched to any gene: 10. CDR3 length equals 15 residues. Per germline, CDR1 LGHNA and CDR2 YSLEER. The chain's CDR3 is CASSPGQGEVYEQFF. The CDR3 nucleotides read TGCGCCAGCAGCCCTGGACAGGGTGAAGTCTATGAGCAGTTCTTC.

This clonotype was recorded a few times. The chain is built from TRBV20-1 and TRBJ2-7; no reliable D call. Germline CDR1 reads DFQATT; CDR2 reads SNEGSKA (reference sequence). The CDR3 runs 12 residues. Trimming pared 1 base from V and 5 bases from J, leaving 9 bases between. The CDR3 nucleotides are TGCAGTGCTAGAGTCCTGGGCAACGAGCAGTACTTC. Its protein product is CSARVLGNEQYF.

This clonotype turned up a few times. The V call is TRBV27, the J call TRBJ2-2; D gene ambiguous. Germline CDR1 is MNHEY and CDR2 is SMNVEV (reference sequence). The CDR3 is 13 amino acids. Trimming took off 4 bases at V and 6 bases at J, with 9 bases between the two ends. CDR3 DNA sequence: TGTGCCAGCAGTTCCGTTAACGCCGGGGAGCTGTTTTTT. Its protein is CASSSVNAGELFF.

The V call is TRBV4-3, the J call TRBJ2-2, with 7 bases fitting TRBD1. After removal of 0 bases from V and 4 bases from J, the junction contained 5 bases not matched to a gene. The CDR3 runs to 16 residues. CDR1 LGHNA and CDR2 YSLEER come from the germline V gene. CDR3 sequence: CASSQDHRGPTGELFF. The CDR3 DNA reads as TGCGCCAGCAGCCAAGATCATAGGGGGCCCACCGGGGAGCTGTTTTTT.

The table lists this clonotype with many counts. This rearrangement joins TRBV12-3 or TRBV12-4 to TRBJ2-7; D gene ambiguous. The CDR3 is made up of 11 amino acids. Trimming left V 6 bases short and J 3 bases short, with 6 bases between. Written as DNA, the CDR3 is TGTGCCAGCAGGGTGGACTACGAGCAGTACTTC. It translates to CASRVDYEQYF.

This clonotype was seen only a few times. The V and J genes are TRBV15 and TRBJ2-3; perhaps TRBD1 as D (6 bases). V shed 1 base and J shed 3 bases, with 14 bases lying between them. Germline V gene sequence: CDR1 LNHNV, CDR2 YYDKDF (reference sequence). The CDR3 consists of 16 residues. Written as DNA, the CDR3 is TGTGCCACCAGCAGAGGGTCGGCAGGGGCTACAGATACGCAGTATTTT. This sequence encodes CATSRGSAGATDTQYF.

A few counts support this clonotype. The CDR3 protein is CASQGGGPPNTGELFF. Here the CDR3 DNA reads TGTGCCAGCCAAGGTGGGGGGCCCCCGAACACCGGGGAGCTGTTTTTT. This chain links TRBV12-3 or TRBV12-4 with TRBJ2-2; the D call may be TRBD1 or TRBD2 (6 bases each). This CDR3 comprises 16 residues. V dropped 8 bases and J dropped 0 bases, with 16 bases sitting between them.

This clonotype was detected many times. V usage is TRBV10-3 and J usage is TRBJ1-3, with D perhaps TRBD1 (6 bases). The CDR3 has 15 residues. V lost 6 bases, J lost 0 bases, and 12 bases lay in between. Germline V gives CDR1 ENHRY, CDR2 SYGVKD. CDR3 sequence reads: CAIRATGTSGNTIYF. As DNA, the CDR3 is TGTGCCATCAGGGCCACAGGGACCTCTGGAAACACCATATATTTT.

V usage is TRBV5-1 and J usage is TRBJ1-1; D is possibly TRBD1 (5 bases). Trimming cost V 5 bases and J 4 bases, with 15 bases left between them. The length of the CDR3 is 14 residues. In germline, CDR1 is SGHRS, CDR2 YFSETQ. The CDR3 DNA reads TGCGCCAGCAGGCACGGACAAGGACGCACTGAAGCTTTCTTT. Translating gives CASRHGQGRTEAFF.

The sample holds a few counts of this clonotype. This chain links TRBV15 with TRBJ2-7, with TRBD1 identical over 7 bases. V lost 1 base to trimming and J lost 2 bases; unmatched junction nucleotides: 8. The germline V gene encodes CDR1 LNHNV and CDR2 YYDKDF (reference sequence). CDR3 length: 16 amino acids. The CDR3 protein is CATSRAVGQAAYEQYF. The CDR3 nucleotides are TGTGCCACCAGCAGAGCGGTAGGACAGGCGGCCTACGAGCAGTACTTC.

The rearrangement uses TRBV27 and TRBJ2-5, with D unclear. This CDR3 is 13 amino acids long. V lost 2 bases to trimming and J lost 7 bases, with 11 bases between them. Germline assignment: CDR1 MNHEY and CDR2 SMNVEV (reference sequence). The CDR3 loop is CASSLGPLVTQYF. The DNA of the CDR3 is TGTGCCAGCAGTTTAGGGCCCTTAGTGACCCAGTACTTC.

Ten or more counts support this clonotype. The genes are TRBV2 and TRBJ2-7; D unclear. The CDR3 totals 12 residues. Trimming removed 4 bases from V and 2 bases from J, with 6 bases in between. Germline CDR1 SNHLY, CDR2 FYNNEI. The CDR3 DNA follows: TGTGCCAGCAGTGGACTTACCTACGAGCAGTACTTC. This codes for CASSGLTYEQYF.

In this sample, this clonotype turned up many times. This sequence joins TRBV12-3 or TRBV12-4 and TRBJ2-1, with D perhaps matching TRBD2 (6 bases). The length of the CDR3 is 15 residues. V was shortened by 6 bases and J by 6 bases, with 18 bases between the two germline ends. The CDR3 is CASRTRGGALNEQFF. CDR3 sequence (DNA): TGTGCCAGCAGGACTCGAGGCGGGGCACTCAATGAGCAGTTCTTC.